This T cell receptor (beta chain) was identified in a study of cytomegalovirus exposure and HLA in healthy donors. This CDR3 contains 18 residues. V shed 3 bases and J 3 bases; nucleotides not matched to a gene: 11. Germline assignment: CDR1 LGHNA and CDR2 YSLEER. Use of 60 Vbeta and 13 Jbeta primers characterized the PCR. Assay used: immunoSEQ multiplex PCR; TCRdb lists only in-frame clones, some missing. The sample comprises 120,000 to 150,000 clones, around 77% of which are singletons, and approximately 0.97% rests with the top ten. With respect to this clone: Antigen: not known.

Study observations and caveats: For TCR beta chains, V- and J-gene trimming was later linked to a missense DCLRE1C variant.

The donors, nominally healthy at sampling, likely had unrecorded immune exposures. V is TRBV4-3 and J is TRBJ1-4, with 9 bases lining up with TRBD1. This TCR was recovered from a young man in good health and CMV-seronegative. Sequenced: PBMCs. The DNA for the CDR3 is TGCGCCAGCAGCCAGGTCTACGGACAGGGGTATTCTAATGAAAAACTGTTTTTT. Encoded protein: CASSQVYGQGYSNEKLFF.